This T cell receptor beta chain was retrieved from a study of radiation and T cells in renal cell carcinoma. Assay: immunoSEQ multiplex PCR; the TCRdb copy retains only in-frame clones and omits some. The sample includes some 75,000 clones, around 76% of them seen just once. Time point denoted: blood 2 weeks post-SBRT. The treatment here: 15 Gy SBRT to primary tumor, nephrectomy 4 weeks later. The CDR3 is 13 residues long. Germline-derived CDR1 and CDR2 are SGHTA and FQGTGA. Trimming stripped 4 bases from V and 4 bases from J, with 9 bases between. The V and J genes are TRBV7-3 and TRBJ2-3; D remains unclear. The sample was blood, taken from a patient whose treatment included radiotherapy and nephrectomy. This clonotype was obtained from a man between 60 and 70 years old with renal cell carcinoma. The CDR3 loop reads CASSSFGADTQYF. In DNA, the CDR3 is TGTGCCAGCAGCTCGTTTGGAGCAGATACGCAGTATTTT.